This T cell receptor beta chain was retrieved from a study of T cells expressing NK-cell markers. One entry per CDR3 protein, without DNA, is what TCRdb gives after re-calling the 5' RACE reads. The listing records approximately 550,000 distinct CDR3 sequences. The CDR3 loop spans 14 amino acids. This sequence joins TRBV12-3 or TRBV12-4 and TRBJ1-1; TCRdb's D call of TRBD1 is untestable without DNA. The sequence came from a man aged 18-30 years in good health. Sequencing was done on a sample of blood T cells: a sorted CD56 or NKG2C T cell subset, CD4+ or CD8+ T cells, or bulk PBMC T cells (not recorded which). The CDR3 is CASSPLGSGTEAFF.